The present T cell receptor beta chain was sequenced within a study of human T cells and chemical hapten exposure. About the study: It was small differences in pooled library volume that mainly caused per-sample TCR yields to vary.

Ten or more counts support this clonotype. As yet, its antigen is unknown. Someone pulled total RNA out of unfractionated whole blood. This CDR3 is built from 11 residues. Germline CDR1 and CDR2: MGHRA and YSYEKL. Trimming took off 8 bases at V and 7 bases at J, with 8 bases between the two ends. Attachment of unique molecular identifiers to individual cDNA molecules was performed in the library. As originally analysed: Sampled TCR counts reached a median of roughly 98,000 per sample, with values ranging from about 23,224 to 690,600. TCRdb reanalysed the reads using MiXCR and keeps one entry per CDR3 protein. TCRdb's processing, not the study's, gives the V and J calls here. The repertoire includes roughly 120,000 distinct CDR3 sequences, around 9% of them detected once, and 1.3% to 1.5% sits in the top ten. Regarding the study as a whole: TCRs above 1 in 1000 frequency did not change with DPC sensitization.

This rearrangement joins TRBV4-1 to TRBJ1-4; D gene ambiguous. This receptor was taken from a human donor in good health. Some clones in this sample may be carry-over from other donors' samples. Sequenced: whole blood. CDR3 loop: CASPGGEKLFF. CDR3 in DNA: TGCGCCAGCCCCGGCGGTGAAAAACTGTTTTTT.